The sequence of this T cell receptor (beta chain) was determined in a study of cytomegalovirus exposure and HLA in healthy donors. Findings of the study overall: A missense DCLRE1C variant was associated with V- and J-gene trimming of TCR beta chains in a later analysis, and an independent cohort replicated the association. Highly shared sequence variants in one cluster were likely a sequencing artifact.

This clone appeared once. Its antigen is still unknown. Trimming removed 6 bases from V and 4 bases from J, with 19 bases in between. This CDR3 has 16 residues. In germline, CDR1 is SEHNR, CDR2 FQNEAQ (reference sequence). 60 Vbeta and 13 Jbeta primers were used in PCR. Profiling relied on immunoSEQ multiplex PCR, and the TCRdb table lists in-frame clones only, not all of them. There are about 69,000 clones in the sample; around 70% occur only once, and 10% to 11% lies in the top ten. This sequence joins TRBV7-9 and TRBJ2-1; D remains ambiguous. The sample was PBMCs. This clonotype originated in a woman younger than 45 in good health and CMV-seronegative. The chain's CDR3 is CASSSHPGSPYNEQFF. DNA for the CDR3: TGTGCCAGCAGTTCGCATCCGGGTTCGCCGTACAATGAGCAGTTCTTC.